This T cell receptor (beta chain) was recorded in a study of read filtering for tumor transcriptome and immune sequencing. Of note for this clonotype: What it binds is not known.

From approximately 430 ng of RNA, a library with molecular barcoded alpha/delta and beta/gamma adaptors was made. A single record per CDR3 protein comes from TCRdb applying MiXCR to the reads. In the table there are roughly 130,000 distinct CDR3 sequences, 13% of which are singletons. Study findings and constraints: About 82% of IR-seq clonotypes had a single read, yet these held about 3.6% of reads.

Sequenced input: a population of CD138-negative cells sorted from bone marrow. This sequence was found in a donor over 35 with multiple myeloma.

The CDR3 reads CASSSGLMSTEAFF. The CDR3 DNA sequence: TGTGCCAGCAGCAGCGGCCTTATGAGCACTGAAGCTTTCTTT. The J gene is TRBJ1-1, the V gene TRBV6-1; D not certain. The CDR3 extends over 14 amino acids. The V end was cut by 6 bases, the J end by 4 bases, with 15 bases between. Per the germline V gene, CDR1 is MNHNS and CDR2 is SASEGT.